Following are 23 T cell receptor beta chains from one sample sequenced in a study of T cell changes during pregnancy in multiple sclerosis. Clones were sequenced by immunoSEQ multiplex PCR, and TCRdb holds only the in-frame ones, with some missing. The top ten hold over 2% of the sample, which has more than 50,000 clones, approximately 94% seen once. Sequences were derived from CD8+ T cells from peripheral blood mononuclear cells, sampled after pregnancy. Receptors originate from a female donor with multiple sclerosis, enrolled in a pregnancy study.

This rearrangement joins TRBV4-3 to TRBJ2-7; 8 nucleotides match TRBD2. Per the germline V gene, CDR1 is LGHNA and CDR2 is YSLEER. The CDR3 runs to 17 residues. Trimming cost V 0 bases and J 3 bases; bases outside gene matches: 10. The CDR3 loop is CASSQDPGGGGNYEQYF. The CDR3 DNA reads TGCGCCAGCAGCCAAGATCCGGGTGGCGGGGGGAACTACGAGCAGTACTTC.

The rearrangement uses TRBV5-1 and TRBJ2-3; 9 bases are a match to TRBD2. The CDR3 is 14 amino acids. V shed 3 bases and J 6 bases; nucleotides not matched to a gene: 5. From germline, CDR1 is SGHRS and CDR2 YFSETQ. The CDR3 loop is CASSSAREGDTQYF. CDR3 nucleotides: TGCGCCAGCAGCTCGGCGCGGGAGGGGGATACGCAGTATTTT.

This sequence joins TRBV11-2 and TRBJ2-3; tentative D call: TRBD2 (6 bases). Germline V gene lookup returns CDR1 SGHAT and CDR2 FQNNGV. The CDR3 contains 15 residues. The V and J ends lost 6 bases and 5 bases respectively, with 18 bases between them. In nucleotides, the CDR3 is TGTGCCAGCAGTTATAGCGGCTCGACCCTAGATACGCAGTATTTT. Its protein product is CASSYSGSTLDTQYF.

This chain joins TRBV27 and TRBJ2-7; 8 bases align to TRBD2. The CDR3 sequence is 16 residues long. Germline CDR1 is MNHEY and CDR2 is SMNVEV (reference sequence). V dropped 0 bases and J dropped 3; count of bases not matched to a gene: 7. CDR3 in DNA: TGTGCCAGCAGTTTATCAATAGGGCTAGCGGGCTACGAGCAGTACTTC. This encodes CASSLSIGLAGYEQYF.

This sequence joins TRBV4-2 and TRBJ1-2, with D tentatively TRBD1 (5 bases). Germline values: CDR1 LGHNA, CDR2 YNFKEQ. This CDR3 is built from 15 residues. Trimming removed 0 bases from V and 6 bases from J, with 14 bases in between. CDR3 sequence (DNA): TGTGCCAGCAGCCAAGAAGGTGGAGGGGATCATGGCTACACCTTC. Its translation is CASSQEGGGDHGYTF.

This chain links TRBV2 with TRBJ2-7; 8 positions agree with TRBD2. CDR1 SNHLY and CDR2 FYNNEI come from the germline V gene. The CDR3 consists of 19 residues. V shed 0 bases and J 1 base; nucleotides not matched to a gene: 14. CDR3 DNA: TGTGCCAGCAGTGAAGCGCTTCGGGAGGTAGCGGGGAAATCCTACGAGCAGTACTTC. This encodes CASSEALREVAGKSYEQYF.

The gene calls are TRBV19 and TRBJ1-2, with 8 bases identical to TRBD1. CDR3 length equals 13 residues. Germline trimming cut 8 bases from V and 7 bases from J; bases unmatched to any gene: 9. Germline values: CDR1 LNHDA, CDR2 SQIVND (reference sequence). The DNA for the CDR3 is TGTGCCAGTGCCACAGGGGGAAGGGGTGGCTACACCTTC. Translated, it gives CASATGGRGGYTF.

The chain has TRBV13 and TRBJ2-7; D perhaps matches TRBD2 (6 bases). V dropped 0 bases and J dropped 5 bases, with 8 bases sitting between them. Germline CDR1 and CDR2: PRHDT and FYEKMQ (reference sequence). This CDR3 has 13 residues. The CDR3 DNA follows: TGTGCCAGCAGCTTAGGCTGGGGGGACGAGCAGTACTTC. This sequence encodes CASSLGWGDEQYF.

The chain is built from TRBV4-1 and TRBJ1-5; D remains ambiguous. The CDR3 spans 15 residues. Trimming took 5 bases from V and 5 from J, leaving 16 bases between them. In germline, CDR1 is MGHRA, CDR2 YSYEKL. The CDR3 DNA follows: TGCGCCAGCAGCACGCTGCGGGGTTTAGATCAGCCCCAGCATTTT. Residues: CASSTLRGLDQPQHF.

This chain joins TRBV6-1 and TRBJ1-1, with D perhaps TRBD1 (6 bases). Trimming took 2 bases from V and 3 from J, leaving 19 bases between them. This CDR3 is built from 17 residues. The germline CDR1 and CDR2 sequences are MNHNS and SASEGT. CDR3 amino acids: CASSELGRGPRHTEAFF. The DNA of the CDR3 is TGTGCCAGCAGTGAACTAGGCAGGGGACCGAGGCACACTGAAGCTTTCTTT.

V and J are TRBV6-6 and TRBJ2-7; 7 nucleotides agree with TRBD1. V was clipped by 6 bases and J by 2 bases; unmatched bases: 13. From germline, CDR1 is MNHNY and CDR2 SVGAGI (reference sequence). The CDR3 spans 16 residues. The CDR3 DNA reads TGTGCCAGCAGCACGGGGTGGGGACAGTACGCCTACGAGCAGTACTTC. It is translated as CASSTGWGQYAYEQYF.

This chain uses TRBV6-1 with TRBJ1-2; 7 positions match TRBD1. CDR1 is MNHNS, CDR2 SASEGT, per germline. After removal of 2 bases from V and 4 bases from J, the junction contained 7 bases not matched to a gene. This CDR3 is built from 15 residues. The CDR3 here is CASSERTGEGYGYTF. CDR3 bases: TGTGCCAGCAGTGAACGCACAGGGGAAGGCTATGGCTACACCTTC.

The chain is built from TRBV9 and TRBJ2-2; 7 bases are shared with TRBD1. The length of the CDR3 is 17 residues. V was pared by 3 bases and J by 4 bases, with 12 bases of the junction left unmatched. CDR1 and CDR2 (germline): SGDLS, YYNGEE. The CDR3 nucleotides are TGTGCCAGCAGCGCCTCCTCCGGGACAGTGACCACCGGGGAGCTGTTTTTT. It specifies CASSASSGTVTTGELFF.

This clone was recorded only once. This chain joins TRBV5-1 and TRBJ2-3, with 8 bases fitting TRBD2. CDR3 length: 16 residues. Germline V lookup: CDR1 SGHRS, CDR2 YFSETQ. Trimming at V came to 2 bases and at J to 2 bases, leaving 7 bases not matched to a gene. The CDR3, as DNA: TGCGCCAGCAGCTTACCCCCCGGGAGGGACACAGATACGCAGTATTTT. Translation: CASSLPPGRDTDTQYF.

This clone was seen once. The chain combines TRBV29-1 with TRBJ2-5, with D possibly matching TRBD1 (6 bases). The end of the DNA fits TRBJ2-7 better, so the J call may be wrong. The CDR3 covers 15 residues. CDR1 is SQVTM, CDR2 ANQGSEA, per germline. CDR3 sequence: CSVAGRQGINYEQYF. The CDR3 nucleotides read TGCAGCGTTGCGGGTCGGCAGGGGATCAACTACGAGCAGTACTTC.

V usage is TRBV7-9 and J usage is TRBJ1-5, with a possible D match to TRBD1 (5 bases). V shed 2 bases and J shed 3 bases, with 8 bases lying between them. Germline V gene lookup returns CDR1 SEHNR and CDR2 FQNEAQ (reference sequence). The CDR3 consists of 14 residues. CDR3 bases: TGTGCCAGCAGCTTAACAGGTATCAATCAGCCCCAGCATTTT. As protein: CASSLTGINQPQHF. Combining the CDR3 with reference TRBV7-9 and TRBJ1-5 gives the whole variable domain DTGVSQNPRHKITKRGQNVTFRCDPISEHNRLYWYRQTLGQGPEFLTYFQNEAQLEKSRLLSDRFSAERPKGSFSTLEIQRTEQGDSAMYLCASSLTGINQPQHFGDGTRLSIL.

The chain carries TRBV27 and TRBJ1-2, with TRBD1 identical over 8 bases. The CDR3 contains 14 residues. Germline lookup yields CDR1 MNHEY and CDR2 SMNVEV (reference sequence). V shed 5 bases, J shed 5 bases, and the junction held 7 bases outside the gene matches. The CDR3 region is CASSQTGASYGYTF. CDR3 nucleotide sequence: TGTGCCAGCAGTCAGACAGGGGCCTCTTATGGCTACACCTTC.

The chain is built from TRBV10-1 and TRBJ2-7; TRBD1 aligns across 7 bases. In germline, CDR1 is WNHNN, CDR2 SYGVQD (reference sequence). The V gene end was trimmed by 4 bases and the J gene end by 2 bases; junction bases not matched to a gene: 5. The CDR3 runs to 14 residues. The CDR3, as DNA: TGCGCCAGCAGTGCAGGACAGGATACCTACGAGCAGTACTTC. Its protein is CASSAGQDTYEQYF.

The J gene is TRBJ2-1, the V gene TRBV5-1; maybe TRBD2 (6 bases). Looked up from germline, CDR1 is SGHRS and CDR2 is YFSETQ. The CDR3 spans 17 residues. Trimming stripped 0 bases from V and 10 bases from J, with 23 bases between. CDR3 DNA sequence: TGCGCCAGCAGCTTGGGTCTGGAGCGGGCTCTAAGGAGGGAGCAGTTCTTC. It encodes CASSLGLERALRREQFF.

The CDR3 protein is CASSLKRSGGAYGHF. CDR3 in DNA: TGTGCCAGCAGTTTAAAGCGGTCAGGGGGCGCATATGGGCATTTT. The chain is built from TRBV28 and TRBJ1-5; TRBD1 matches at 8 bases. The CDR3 covers 15 residues. The junction had 15 bases not matched to a gene; V was cut back by 2 bases and J by 15 bases. Germline CDR1 is MDHEN and CDR2 is SYDVKM.

The chain employs TRBV6-1 and TRBJ1-1; no reliable D call. CDR1 MNHNS and CDR2 SASEGT come from the germline V gene. This CDR3 contains 10 residues. The CDR3 region has the DNA TGTGCGCTAATGAACACTGAAGCTTTCTTT. Residues: CALMNTEAFF.

The chain is built from TRBV6-5 and TRBJ2-1, with 12 nucleotides matching TRBD2. This CDR3 is 13 amino acids long. J lost 7 bases, V lost 5 bases, and 0 bases had no gene match. Per the germline V gene, CDR1 is MNHEY and CDR2 is SVGAGI. In DNA, the CDR3 is TGTGCCAGCAGTACTAGCGGGAGGAATGAGCAGTTCTTC. It codes for CASSTSGRNEQFF.

V usage is TRBV4-1 and J usage is TRBJ2-7, with TRBD1 identical over 7 bases. The CDR3 has 14 amino acids. Germline CDR1 is MGHRA and CDR2 is YSYEKL. V shed 6 bases, J shed 3 bases, and the junction held 8 bases outside the gene matches. CDR3 region: CASRLRQGHYEQYF. The CDR3 nucleotides read TGCGCCAGCAGACTACGACAGGGCCACTACGAGCAGTACTTC.